The 5 T cell receptor beta chains below were found in one sample sequenced in a study of beta chain features in type 1 diabetes. The whole isolated RNA underwent reverse transcription, so sequencing captured expressed TCRB transcripts. Repertoires were generated with immunoSEQ multiplex PCR, while TCRdb's copy carries only in-frame clones and drops some. Of under 250,000 clones listed, roughly 14% are singletons. Source material: naive CD4+ T cells from blood. All receptors derive from a woman in her 40s in good health.

This clone was detected a few times. The genes are TRBV9 and TRBJ2-2; the D is unclear. V shed 0 bases and J shed 1 base, with 10 bases lying between them. CDR3 length: 16 amino acids. Germline CDR1 and CDR2: SGDLS and YYNGEE. The CDR3 is CASSVGSGLNTGELFF. The CDR3 nucleotides read TGTGCCAGCAGCGTAGGGTCAGGCCTGAACACCGGGGAGCTGTTTTTT.

This clone was counted a few times. The chain uses TRBV10-1 and TRBJ2-3, with 8 nucleotides matching TRBD2. Germline CDR1 WNHNN, CDR2 SYGVQD (reference sequence). J lost 5 bases, V lost 6 bases, and 10 bases had no gene match. The CDR3 extends over 15 amino acids. This CDR3 is CASRATGGPGDTQYF. CDR3 coding DNA: TGCGCCAGCAGGGCAACGGGGGGGCCTGGAGATACGCAGTATTTT.

The CDR3 reads CASSIQAGGTEAFF. In DNA, the CDR3 is TGTGCCAGTAGTATCCAGGCAGGAGGCACTGAAGCTTTCTTT. The chain links TRBV19 to TRBJ1-1; no firm D call. Germline CDR1 reads LNHDA; CDR2 reads SQIVND (reference sequence). Trimming cost V 3 bases and J 4 bases, with 12 bases left between them. This CDR3 spans 14 amino acids.

The chain links TRBV5-1 to TRBJ1-4; TRBD1 agrees at 7 bases. Germline V gene sequence: CDR1 SGHRS, CDR2 YFSETQ. V shed 1 base, J shed 6 bases, and the junction held 6 bases outside the gene matches. The CDR3 loop spans 15 amino acids. The CDR3 here is CASSLNTGEHEKLFF. The CDR3 nucleotides are TGCGCCAGCAGCTTGAATACAGGGGAGCATGAAAAACTGTTTTTT.

The chain joins TRBV18 to TRBJ2-1; TRBD2 agrees at 9 bases. This CDR3 has 16 residues. The germline V gene has CDR1 KGHSH and CDR2 LQKENI. V gave up 0 bases and J gave up 10 bases; unmatched junction bases: 10. CDR3 sequence (DNA): TGTGCCAGCTCACCACCTTCGCGGGGGGGCACAGGGGAGCAGTTCTTC. Amino acids: CASSPPSRGGTGEQFF.